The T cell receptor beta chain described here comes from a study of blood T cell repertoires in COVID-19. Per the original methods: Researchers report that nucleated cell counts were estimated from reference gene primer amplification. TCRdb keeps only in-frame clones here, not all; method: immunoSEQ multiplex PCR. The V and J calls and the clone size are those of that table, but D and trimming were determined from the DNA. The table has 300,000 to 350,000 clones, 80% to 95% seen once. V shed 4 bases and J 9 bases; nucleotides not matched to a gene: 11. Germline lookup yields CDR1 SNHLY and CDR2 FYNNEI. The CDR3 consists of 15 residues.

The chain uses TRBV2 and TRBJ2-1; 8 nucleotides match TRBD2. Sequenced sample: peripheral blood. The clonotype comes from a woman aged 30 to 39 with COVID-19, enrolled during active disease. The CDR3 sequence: CASSAAGGPGGEQFF. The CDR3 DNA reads TGTGCCAGCAGTGCTGCGGGAGGTCCGGGGGGTGAGCAGTTCTTC.